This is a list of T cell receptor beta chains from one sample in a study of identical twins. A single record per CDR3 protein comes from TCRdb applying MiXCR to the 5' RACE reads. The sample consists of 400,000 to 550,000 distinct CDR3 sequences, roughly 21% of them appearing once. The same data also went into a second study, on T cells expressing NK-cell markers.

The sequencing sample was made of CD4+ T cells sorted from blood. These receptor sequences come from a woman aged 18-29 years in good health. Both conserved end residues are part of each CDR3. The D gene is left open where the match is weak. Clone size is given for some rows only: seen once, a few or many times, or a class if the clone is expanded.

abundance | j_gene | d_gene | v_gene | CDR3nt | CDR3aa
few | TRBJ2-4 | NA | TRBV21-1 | TGTGCCAGCAGCAAACCCCGGAACGTAACAGGGCACGCCAAAAACATTCAGTACTTC | CASSKPRNVTGHAKNIQYF
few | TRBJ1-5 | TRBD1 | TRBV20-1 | TGCAGTGCTATCGGGACAGGAAATCAGCCCCAGCATTTT | CSAIGTGNQPQHF
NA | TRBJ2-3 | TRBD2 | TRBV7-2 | TGTGCCAGCAGCTTAGGAGGACTAGCGGGGGCACCCCCTCCGCAGTATTTT | CASSLGGLAGAPPPQYF
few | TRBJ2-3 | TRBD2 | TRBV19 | TGTGCCGCCAGTACATCGGGAGGGACAGATACGCAGTATTTT | CAASTSGGTDTQYF
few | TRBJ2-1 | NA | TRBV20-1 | TGCAGTGCTGCGGCAAGTGGGTCCTACAATGAGCAGTTCTTC | CSAAASGSYNEQFF
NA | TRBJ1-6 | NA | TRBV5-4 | TGTGCCAGCAGCATACATTCTTCTGCTCTCCACTTT | CASSIHSSALHF
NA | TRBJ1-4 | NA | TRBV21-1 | TGTGCCAGCAGCAAATACGGGCTTGGGGAAAAACTGTTTTTT | CASSKYGLGEKLFF
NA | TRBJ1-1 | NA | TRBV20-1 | TGCAGTGCCTCAGATAACACTGAAGCTTTCTTT | CSASDNTEAFF
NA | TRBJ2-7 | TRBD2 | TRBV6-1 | TGTGCCAGCAAATTCGGGACTAGCGGTTACGAGCAGTACTTC | CASKFGTSGYEQYF
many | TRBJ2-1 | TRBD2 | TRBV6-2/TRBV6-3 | TGTGCCAGTTCAAGGACTAGCGGGAGAGGTGAGCAGTTCTTC | CASSRTSGRGEQFF
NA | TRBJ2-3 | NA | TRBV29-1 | TGCAGCGGCCGGGACCGTTCCCAAGATACGCAGTATTTT | CSGRDRSQDTQYF
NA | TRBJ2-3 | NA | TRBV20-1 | TGCAGTGCTCCCCCCCATTCCAACACAGATACGCAGTATTTT | CSAPPHSNTDTQYF
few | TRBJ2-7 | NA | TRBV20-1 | TGCAGTGTAACACAGAGCTCCTACGAGCAGTACTTC | CSVTQSSYEQYF
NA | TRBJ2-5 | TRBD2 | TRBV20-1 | TGCTGTGCTAGAGACCCTAGCGGGAGGACCCCTGGAGAGACCCAGTACTTC | CCARDPSGRTPGETQYF
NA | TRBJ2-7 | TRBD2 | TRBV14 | TGTGCCAGCAGCCAAGGGCTAGCGGGGGCCGCCTACGAGCAGTACTTC | CASSQGLAGAAYEQYF
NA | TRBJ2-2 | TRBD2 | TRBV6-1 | TGTGCCAGCAGTATCAGACTAGCGGGAGGCCTCGCGAACACCGGGGAGCTGTTTTTT | CASSIRLAGGLANTGELFF
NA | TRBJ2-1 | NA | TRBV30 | TGTGCCTGGAGTGTCAGCATCTATGAGCAGTTCTTC | CAWSVSIYEQFF
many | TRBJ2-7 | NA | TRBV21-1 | TGTGCCAGCAGCAAAGGGGGGACAGGGGACTACGAGCAGTACTTC | CASSKGGTGDYEQYF
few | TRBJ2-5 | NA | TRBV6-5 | TGTGCCAGCAGTTACCCCGTAGGCACTGATGTTGGGACCCAGTACTTC | CASSYPVGTDVGTQYF
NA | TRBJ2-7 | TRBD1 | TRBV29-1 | TGCAGCGTTCGACAGGGGCGAGAGCAGTACTTC | CSVRQGREQYF
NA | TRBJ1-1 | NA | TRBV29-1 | TGCAGCGTCAGGGCTGCGAACACTGAAGCTTTCTTT | CSVRAANTEAFF
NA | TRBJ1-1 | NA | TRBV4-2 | TGTGCCAGCAGCCAAGTTACAAACGGAAAAAGAGCTTTCTTT | CASSQVTNGKRAFF
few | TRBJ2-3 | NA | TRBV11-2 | TGTGCCAGCAGCTTAGATGCCCACACAGATACGCAGTATTTT | CASSLDAHTDTQYF
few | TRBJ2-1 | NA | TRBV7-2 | TGTGCCAGCAGCTTGTCCAGCGGGTGGTACAATGAGCAGTTCTTC | CASSLSSGWYNEQFF
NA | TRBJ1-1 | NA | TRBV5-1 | TGCGCCAGCAGCCCCAAAACAGGGCCGAACACTGAAGCTTTCTTT | CASSPKTGPNTEAFF
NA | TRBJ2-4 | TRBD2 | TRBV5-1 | TGCGCCAGCAGCTTACTAGCGGGGGGCAAAAACATTCAGTACTTC | CASSLLAGGKNIQYF
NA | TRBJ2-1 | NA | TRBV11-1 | TGTGCCAGCAGCCCCCATCCCGTTGCTTATGGGGCCTACAATGAGCAGTTCTTC | CASSPHPVAYGAYNEQFF
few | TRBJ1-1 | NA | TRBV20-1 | TGCAGTGCTAGTGGAGTTATGAACACTGAAGCTTTCTTT | CSASGVMNTEAFF
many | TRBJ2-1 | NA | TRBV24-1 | TGTGCCACCAGTGGGGCTAGCGACAATGAGCAGTTCTTC | CATSGASDNEQFF
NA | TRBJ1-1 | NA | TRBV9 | TGTGCCAGCAGCGCCCCCTTACTGGACACACGGGCCTCCGCTGAAGCTTTCTTT | CASSAPLLDTRASAEAFF
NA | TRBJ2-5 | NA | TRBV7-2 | TGTGCCAGCAGCCCCCCAAGACAGTTCCGGGAGACCCAGTACTTC | CASSPPRQFRETQYF
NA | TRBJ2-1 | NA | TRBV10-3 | TGTGCCATCAGTGCCTTTCGGGAGCAGTTCTTC | CAISAFREQFF
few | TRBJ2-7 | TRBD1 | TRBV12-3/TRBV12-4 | TGTGCCAGTAAGATCTTGGACAGGAGGATCTACGAGCAGTACTTC | CASKILDRRIYEQYF
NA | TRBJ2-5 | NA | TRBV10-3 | TGTGCCATCAGTACCGGGGGAGCCGGAGAGACCCAGTACTTC | CAISTGGAGETQYF
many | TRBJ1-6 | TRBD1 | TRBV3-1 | TGTGCCAGCAGCCACACAGGGGTAGATAATTCACCCCTCCACTTT | CASSHTGVDNSPLHF
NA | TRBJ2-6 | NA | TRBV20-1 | TGCAGTGCTAGAGTTGGGGCCAACGTCCTGACTTTC | CSARVGANVLTF
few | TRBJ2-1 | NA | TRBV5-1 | TGCGCCAGCAGCTTGGAAGGACACAATGAGCAGTTCTTC | CASSLEGHNEQFF